The 25 T cell receptor beta chains below come from one sample, sequenced in a study of vaccination and CD4 T cells after COVID-19. Treatment indicated: roughly nine-day PBMC culture with coronavirus spike peptide pools or control peptides (ViraFEST assay). Scientists ran DNA taken from cultured CD4+ T cells through the Oncomine TCR Beta short-read assay for sequencing. TCRdb recomputed calls from the PCR reads with MiXCR, one row per CDR3 protein. In the table there are 11,000 or so distinct CDR3 sequences, roughly 71% of which are singletons. Their target antigens are unknown. Source material: CD4+ T cells from blood, cultured in vitro. Every receptor here comes from a human donor who had recovered from COVID-19.

This clonotype is large. This chain joins TRBV5-6 and TRBJ1-2; 12 nucleotides agree with TRBD1. This CDR3 region has 17 residues. J lost 4 bases, V lost 4 bases, and 11 bases had no gene match. CDR1 is SGHDT and CDR2 is YYEEEE in the germline V gene. In DNA, the CDR3 is TGTGCCAGCAGCCGTCCCGGGACAGGGGGCGCGGCCTATGGCTACACCTTC. This gives the protein CASSRPGTGGAAYGYTF.

This clonotype has only one observation. The chain has TRBV6-2 or TRBV6-3 and TRBJ1-1; D perhaps matches TRBD1 (6 bases). The V gene lost 5 bases and the J gene lost 3 bases, with 13 bases spanning the gap. Germline V gives CDR1 MNHEY, CDR2 SVGEGT. The CDR3 runs to 14 residues. In DNA form, the CDR3 reads TGTGCCAGCAGTCAGGGGACGTTAGACACTGAAGCTTTCTTT. Amino acid sequence: CASSQGTLDTEAFF.

For the CDR3, the DNA is TGCAGTGCTGTTCCCCGGGACAGCTATGGCTACACCTTC. Its protein is CSAVPRDSYGYTF. The chain has TRBV20-1 and TRBJ1-2, with 7 bases matching TRBD1. Per the germline V gene, CDR1 is DFQATT and CDR2 is SNEGSKA (reference sequence). The junction had 7 bases not matched to a gene; V was cut back by 5 bases and J by 4 bases. This CDR3 has 13 residues.

The chain joins TRBV7-2 to TRBJ2-1; D is ambiguous. Germline V gene data show CDR1 as SGHTA and CDR2 as FQGNSA. This CDR3 has 15 residues. V was trimmed by 1 base and J by 7 bases, leaving 14 bases between them. The CDR3 bases are TGTGCCAGCAGCTTAGGAACAAACTCAAGGAATGAGCAGTTCTTC. It codes for CASSLGTNSRNEQFF.

This chain uses TRBV27 with TRBJ2-2; the D gene is possibly TRBD1 (7 bases). Per germline, CDR1 MNHEY and CDR2 SMNVEV (reference sequence). CDR3 length equals 22 residues. The germline V and J ends were trimmed by 5 bases and 1 base, with 32 bases remaining between them. The CDR3: CASSPWGQTTAKQEGNTGELFF. CDR3 coding DNA: TGTGCCAGCAGTCCATGGGGACAGACGACAGCTAAACAGGAGGGGAACACCGGGGAGCTGTTTTTT.

This clonotype was seen a handful of times. The V gene is TRBV15, the J gene TRBJ2-2, with D possibly matching TRBD1 (5 bases). This CDR3 is built from 13 residues. The V gene lost 0 bases and the J gene lost 7 bases, with 6 bases spanning the gap. Germline CDR1 is LNHNV and CDR2 is YYDKDF (reference sequence). The DNA for the CDR3 is TGTGCCACCAGCAGAGATCAGGGCGGGGAGCTGTTTTTT. Translating it yields CATSRDQGGELFF.

This chain uses TRBV28 with TRBJ2-3; 10 nucleotides match TRBD2. The trim removed 6 bases at V and 2 bases at J, leaving 11 bases unmatched. Germline CDR1 and CDR2: MDHEN and SYDVKM. This CDR3 contains 17 residues. This CDR3 is CASRIPSGRAHTDTQYF. The CDR3 DNA follows: TGTGCCAGCAGGATTCCCAGCGGGAGGGCGCACACAGATACGCAGTATTTT.

This clonotype was seen a single time. The chain employs TRBV30 and TRBJ2-2, with TRBD1 matching 9 bases. CDR3 length equals 18 residues. V lost 3 bases, J lost 0 bases, and 11 bases stayed unmatched. The germline gives CDR1 GTSNPN, CDR2 SVGIG (reference sequence). DNA of the CDR3: TGTGCCTGGAGACCACCCCTAGGACAGGGGCCGAACACCGGGGAGCTGTTTTTT. Amino acids: CAWRPPLGQGPNTGELFF. The variable domain in full, with the rest retrieved from reference TRBV30 and TRBJ2-2, is SQTIHQWPATLVQPVGSPLSLECTVEGTSNPNLYWYRQAAGRGLQLLFYSVGIGQISSEVPQNLSASRPQDRQFILSSKKLLLSDSGFYLCAWRPPLGQGPNTGELFFGEGSRLTVL.

This clonotype was seen a few times. CDR3 protein: CASSIQGLGGNEQFF. CDR3 sequence (DNA): TGTGCCAGCAGCATACAGGGGCTCGGGGGCAATGAGCAGTTCTTC. This chain connects TRBV7-9 to TRBJ2-1, with TRBD1 as a possible D gene (7 bases). Trimming removed 5 bases from V and 6 bases from J, with 17 bases in between. This CDR3 comprises 15 residues. Germline V gives CDR1 SEHNR, CDR2 FQNEAQ (reference sequence).

In DNA, the CDR3 is TGTGCCAGCAGTTACTCTGACAGGGGTGAGGGGCAGTTCTTC. This encodes CASSYSDRGEGQFF. J is TRBJ2-1 and V is TRBV6-5, with TRBD1 identical over 8 bases. Germline CDR1 MNHEY, CDR2 SVGAGI. The CDR3 extends over 14 amino acids. V was pared by 0 bases and J by 12 bases, with 7 bases of the junction left unmatched.

The chain links TRBV19 to TRBJ2-1, with 11 bases that match TRBD2. The length of the CDR3 is 14 residues. V shed 0 bases and J 13 bases; nucleotides not matched to a gene: 5. CDR1 and CDR2 (germline): LNHDA, SQIVND (reference sequence). CDR3 amino acids: CASSIEGTSGRQFF. The DNA for the CDR3 is TGTGCCAGTAGTATAGAGGGGACTAGCGGCCGCCAGTTCTTC.

This clonotype was detected once. This may come from a read error, since a much larger clone is one base off. J is TRBJ2-3 and V is TRBV6-5; D call uncertain. Germline CDR1 MNHEY, CDR2 SVGAGI. The length of the CDR3 is 15 residues. CDR3 sequence (DNA): TGTGCCAGCTGTTACTCGACCACTAGCACAGATACGCAGTATTTT. Protein sequence: CASCYSTTSTDTQYF.

The chain employs TRBV7-2 and TRBJ2-5; no clear D. Germline V lookup: CDR1 SGHTA, CDR2 FQGNSA. This CDR3 has 12 amino acids. The V and J ends lost 5 bases and 3 bases respectively, with 7 bases between them. CDR3 DNA sequence: TGTGCCAGCAGCCGGACCAAAGAGACCCAGTACTTC. Protein sequence: CASSRTKETQYF.

The chain links TRBV20-1 to TRBJ2-3; the D gene is possibly TRBD1 (6 bases). The V gene lost 5 bases and the J gene lost 0 bases, with 12 bases spanning the gap. The CDR3 runs 14 residues. Germline V gene data show CDR1 as DFQATT and CDR2 as SNEGSKA (reference sequence). The CDR3 protein is CSASPGASTDTQYF. CDR3 DNA sequence: TGCAGTGCTTCCCCAGGGGCTAGCACAGATACGCAGTATTTT.

The chain carries TRBV5-4 and TRBJ1-1, with 8 bases that match TRBD1. From germline, CDR1 is SGHNT and CDR2 YYREEE (reference sequence). This CDR3 is built from 17 residues. Unmatched junction bases numbered 11, after V lost 4 bases and J lost 0 bases. The CDR3 coding sequence is TGTGCCAGCAGCCGGGTCCCAAAGGACAGGGTGAACACTGAAGCTTTCTTT. Residues: CASSRVPKDRVNTEAFF.

This clonotype is labeled large. The DNA of the CDR3 is TGTGCCAGCAGTACTCGACAGGGAGCTAACTATGGCTACACCTTC. Amino acids: CASSTRQGANYGYTF. This chain joins TRBV6-5 and TRBJ1-2; 7 bases fit TRBD1. Looked up from germline, CDR1 is MNHEY and CDR2 is SVGAGI. The junction had 6 bases not matched to a gene; V was cut back by 5 bases and J by 0 bases. This CDR3 comprises 15 residues.

V usage is TRBV7-9 and J usage is TRBJ1-6; 10 positions agree with TRBD1. Germline V gene lookup returns CDR1 SEHNR and CDR2 FQNEAQ (reference sequence). The CDR3 contains 15 residues. Germline trimming cut 5 bases from V and 9 bases from J; bases unmatched to any gene: 7. Here the CDR3 reads CASSPPGQGTSPLHF. The DNA of the CDR3 is TGTGCCAGCAGCCCGCCGGGACAGGGGACTTCACCCCTCCACTTT.

This chain links TRBV6-5 with TRBJ2-3, with D tentatively TRBD1 or TRBD2 (6 bases each). V shed 0 bases and J shed 2 bases, with 30 bases lying between them. From germline, CDR1 is MNHEY and CDR2 SVGAGI. CDR3 length: 22 residues. The CDR3 DNA follows: TGTGCCAGCAGTTACTCGGGGTTGGGAGGCTCGGGCAGGGGCCAACCCACAGATACGCAGTATTTT. Translated: CASSYSGLGGSGRGQPTDTQYF.

The chain couples TRBV18 to TRBJ2-7, with D perhaps TRBD1 (5 bases). V was trimmed by 4 bases and J by 10 bases, leaving 23 bases between them. This CDR3 comprises 15 residues. The germline CDR1 and CDR2 sequences are KGHSH and LQKENI. As DNA, the CDR3 is TGTGCCAGCTCACTTTTCCAGAGGCAGGGCGAGGCCCAGTACTTC. Translating gives CASSLFQRQGEAQYF.

This clonotype was seen a few times. Written as DNA, the CDR3 is TGTGCCAGCAGTGTTTTCCGAACCTACGAGCAGTACTTC. Its protein is CASSVFRTYEQYF. J is TRBJ2-7 and V is TRBV2; D is undetermined. Per germline, CDR1 SNHLY and CDR2 FYNNEI. This CDR3 contains 13 residues. Trimming took 4 bases from V and 2 from J, leaving 9 bases between them.

The chain links TRBV6-1 to TRBJ1-6; D remains ambiguous. V dropped 6 bases and J dropped 8 bases, with 14 bases sitting between them. The CDR3 has 14 residues. CDR1 is MNHNS and CDR2 is SASEGT in the germline V gene. The CDR3 region is CASREGVPHSPLHF. The DNA for the CDR3 is TGTGCCAGCAGGGAGGGAGTACCACATTCACCCCTCCACTTT.

This clonotype was seen more than once but under ten times. The V and J genes are TRBV28 and TRBJ2-7; 11 nucleotides align to TRBD1. The CDR3 totals 17 residues. Germline lookup yields CDR1 MDHEN and CDR2 SYDVKM. V lost 2 bases and J lost 4; bases outside the gene matches: 10. Here the CDR3 reads CASSLARGTGGGYEQYF. CDR3 nucleotides: TGTGCCAGCAGTTTAGCCAGGGGGACAGGGGGAGGGTACGAGCAGTACTTC.

CDR3 in amino acids: CASSTGHTQPQHF. DNA for the CDR3: TGTGCCAGCAGTACGGGACATACCCAGCCCCAGCATTTT. V is TRBV2 and J is TRBJ1-5; D possibly corresponds to TRBD1 (6 bases). The CDR3 has 13 residues. CDR1 and CDR2 from the germline V gene are SNHLY and FYNNEI. The V end was cut by 5 bases, the J end by 7 bases, with 12 bases between.

The chain carries TRBV7-3 and TRBJ2-7, with D tentatively TRBD1 (5 bases). This CDR3 region has 13 residues. CDR1 SGHTA and CDR2 FQGTGA come from the germline V gene. Trimming removed 2 bases from V and 1 base from J, with 6 bases in between. The CDR3 DNA sequence: TGTGCCAGCAGCTTAGGGGCATCCTACGAGCAGTACTTC. This sequence encodes CASSLGASYEQYF.

The chain couples TRBV2 to TRBJ1-1, with a tentative D call TRBD1 (5 bases). CDR1 is SNHLY, CDR2 FYNNEI, per germline. The CDR3 is 12 residues long. Trimming left V 5 bases short and J 5 bases short, with 9 bases between. This CDR3 reads CASSRGGTEAFF. CDR3 DNA sequence: TGTGCCAGCAGTAGGGGAGGGACTGAAGCTTTCTTT.